A selection of T cell receptor beta chains follows, all from one sample in a study of T-cell memory formation after mild COVID-19. One entry per CDR3 protein, called by TCRdb with MiXCR from the 5' RACE reads. The profile shows 95,000 to 120,000 distinct CDR3 sequences, roughly 20% of them singletons. The sample consisted of PBMCs or a T cell subset sorted from them (not recorded which). Every receptor here comes from a man aged 18 to 29 who had mild COVID-19 (a few samples of this study predate the infection). Cell type and time point are not known. Both conserved end residues are part of each CDR3. A D gene is named only where the DNA matches it firmly. Rows may omit the clone size; those that give it use once, few, many or a size class.

V	size	D	J	DNA	CDR3
TRBV6-2/TRBV6-3	.	.	TRBJ1-5	TGTGCCAGCAGTTGGGGGTTCTATCAGCCCCAGCATTTT	CASSWGFYQPQHF
TRBV3-1	.	.	TRBJ2-5	TGTGCCAGCAGCCCCAGAGAAGAGACCCAGTACTTC	CASSPREETQYF
TRBV6-6	.	TRBD2	TRBJ2-2	TGTGCCTTGGGACTAGCGCCTACCGGGGAGCTGTTTTTT	CALGLAPTGELFF
TRBV10-3	few	TRBD1	TRBJ1-5	TGTGCCATCAGTGGGACAGGGTTTGGGGGCAATCAGCCCCAGCATTTT	CAISGTGFGGNQPQHF
TRBV15	.	.	TRBJ2-6	TGTGCCACCAGCAATCCTGGGGCCAACGTCCTGACTTTC	CATSNPGANVLTF
TRBV9	.	.	TRBJ2-3	TGTGCCAGCAGCCCCGAACGGACTCTGAGGGTCACAGATACGCAGTATTTT	CASSPERTLRVTDTQYF
TRBV4-3	few	.	TRBJ1-5	TGCGCCAGCAGCCCCTATGCGGGTAGCAATCAGCCCCAGCATTTT	CASSPYAGSNQPQHF
TRBV28	.	.	TRBJ2-5	TGTGCCAGCAGTTTGATTCAAGAGACCCAGTACTTC	CASSLIQETQYF
TRBV24-1	few	.	TRBJ2-3	TGTGCCACCAGTGTTGGCGGGGGCCACACAGATACGCAGTATTTT	CATSVGGGHTDTQYF
TRBV7-9	.	.	TRBJ1-1	TGTGCCAGCAGCCAAAGTGGCACTGAAGCTTTCTTT	CASSQSGTEAFF
TRBV4-3	few	.	TRBJ1-5	TGCGCCAGCAGCCAAGATAGGGGGGATCGCCAGCCCCAGCATTTT	CASSQDRGDRQPQHF
TRBV7-2	few	.	TRBJ2-1	TGTGCCAGCAGTCTTGTTACTCTGGAGGGATATGAGCAGTTCTTC	CASSLVTLEGYEQFF
TRBV5-1	few	.	TRBJ2-4	TGCGCCAGCAGCTCCCTAACCCTAGACGCCAAAAACATTCAGTACTTC	CASSSLTLDAKNIQYF
TRBV4-2	.	TRBD1	TRBJ2-3	TGTGCCAGCAGCTCAGACAGGGGAGATACGCAGTATTTT	CASSSDRGDTQYF
TRBV30	.	.	TRBJ1-2	TGTGCCTGGAGTGTACCGCGGAAAAACTATGGCTACACCTTC	CAWSVPRKNYGYTF